The next 8 T cell receptor beta chains were all read from a single sample in a study of shared clonotypes between healthy human individuals. This table comes from immunoSEQ multiplex PCR, and its TCRdb copy is limited to in-frame clones, with some not included. The sample has nearly 1 million clones; over 60% are singletons. Sequences were obtained from memory CD4+ T cells sorted from blood. Subset noted: CD45RA-negative fraction. These receptors were obtained from a man younger than 35 in good health.

This chain uses TRBV5-5 with TRBJ2-1; no clear D. The V gene lost 0 bases and the J gene lost 14 bases, with 9 bases spanning the gap. Germline V CDR1 and CDR2: SGHKS, YYEKEE (reference sequence). The CDR3 has 11 residues. The CDR3 loop is CASSLELEKFF. The CDR3 DNA is TGTGCCAGCAGCTTGGAATTAGAAAAGTTCTTC. Filled out from reference TRBV5-5 and TRBJ2-1, the complete variable domain reads DAGVTQSPTHLIKTRGQQVTLRCSPISGHKSVSWYQQVLGQGPQFIFQYYEKEERGRGNFPDRFSARQFPNYSSELNVNALLLGDSALYLCASSLELEKFFGPGTRLTVL.

The chain links TRBV30 to TRBJ1-1; D is perhaps TRBD1 (6 bases). The CDR3 is 12 residues long. The V gene lost 2 bases and the J gene lost 12 bases, with 16 bases spanning the gap. From germline, CDR1 is GTSNPN and CDR2 SVGIG (reference sequence). CDR3 in DNA: TGTGCCTGGAGTCAGGGGCAGAAGGGGACTTTCTTT. Protein: CAWSQGQKGTFF.

The gene calls are TRBV2 and TRBJ2-1; no clear D gene. Trimming stripped 4 bases from V and 9 bases from J, with 7 bases between. The CDR3 has 11 amino acids. Germline V lookup: CDR1 SNHLY, CDR2 FYNNEI. CDR3 coding DNA: TGTGCCAGCAGTGTTAAGCGTGAGCAGTTCTTC. The encoded protein is CASSVKREQFF. Combining the CDR3 with reference TRBV2 and TRBJ2-1 gives the whole variable domain EPEVTQTPSHQVTQMGQEVILRCVPISNHLYFYWYRQILGQKVEFLVSFYNNEISEKSEIFDDQFSVERPDGSNFTLKIRSTKLEDSAMYFCASSVKREQFFGPGTRLTVL.

The chain uses TRBV11-2 and TRBJ1-4; a weak D match, TRBD1 (6 bases). The CDR3 has 14 amino acids. Germline V gene data show CDR1 as SGHAT and CDR2 as FQNNGV. V lost 3 bases, J lost 7 bases, and 12 bases lay in between. DNA of the CDR3: TGTGCCAGCAGCTTTGGAACAGGGTTTGAAAAACTGTTTTTT. It translates to CASSFGTGFEKLFF.

The chain links TRBV10-1 to TRBJ2-7; 8 positions agree with TRBD1. Trimming cost V 5 bases and J 5 bases; bases outside gene matches: 5. CDR1 WNHNN and CDR2 SYGVQD come from the germline V gene (reference sequence). The CDR3 runs 13 residues. For the CDR3, the DNA is TGCGCCAGCAGTAGGACAGGGAGCGACGAGCAGTACTTC. This gives the protein CASSRTGSDEQYF.

This chain links TRBV4-3 with TRBJ2-3; D is undetermined. The CDR3 totals 14 residues. V was cut by 3 bases and J by 6 bases, with 13 bases left in between. The germline gives CDR1 LGHNA, CDR2 YSLEER. In DNA form, the CDR3 reads TGCGCCAGCAGCCACGCTCCAACGCGGGATACGCAGTATTTT. Its protein is CASSHAPTRDTQYF.

The chain has TRBV21-1 and TRBJ2-5; whether TRBD2, the table's D call, matches the DNA was not checked. TRBV21-1 represents a pseudogene. The CDR3 consists of 15 residues. CDR3 loop: CASSKVDGSRETQYF. The CDR3, as DNA: TGTGCCAGCAGCAAAGTGGACGGGAGCCGGGAGACCCAGTACTTC.

The J gene is TRBJ1-5, the V gene TRBV4-3; 8 bases fit TRBD1. In germline, CDR1 is LGHNA, CDR2 YSLEER. J was trimmed by 2 bases and V by 0 bases; bases with no gene match: 9. This CDR3 has 18 residues. CDR3 sequence (DNA): TGCGCCAGCAGCCAAGATCTGGGACAGGTTGTTGGCAATCAGCCCCAGCATTTT. Translating gives CASSQDLGQVVGNQPQHF.